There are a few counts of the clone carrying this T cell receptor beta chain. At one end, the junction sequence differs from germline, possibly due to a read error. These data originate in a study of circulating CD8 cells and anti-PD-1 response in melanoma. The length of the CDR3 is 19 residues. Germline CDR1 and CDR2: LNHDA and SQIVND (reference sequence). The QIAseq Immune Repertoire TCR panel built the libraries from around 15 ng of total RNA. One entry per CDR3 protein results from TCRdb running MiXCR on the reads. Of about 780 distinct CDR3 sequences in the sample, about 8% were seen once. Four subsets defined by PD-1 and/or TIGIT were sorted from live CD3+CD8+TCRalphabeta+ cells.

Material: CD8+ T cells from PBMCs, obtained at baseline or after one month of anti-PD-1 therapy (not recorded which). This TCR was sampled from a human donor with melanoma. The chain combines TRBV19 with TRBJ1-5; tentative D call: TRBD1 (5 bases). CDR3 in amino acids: CASSIPPLTDFKRNQPQHF. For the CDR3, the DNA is TGTGCCAGTAGTATTCCTCCCCTGACAGATTTCAAAAGGAATCAGCCCCAGCACTTT.